This TCR beta chain was identified during a study of circulating CD8 cells and anti-PD-1 response in melanoma. This clonotype ranks as large (0.1 to 1%). Its antigen is as yet unknown. Live CD3+CD8+TCRalphabeta+ cells were sorted into four subsets by PD-1 and/or TIGIT. Each library started from about 15 ng of total RNA using the QIAseq Immune Repertoire TCR panel. TCRdb recomputed calls from the reads with MiXCR, one row per CDR3 protein. Of 850 or so distinct CDR3 sequences in the sample, approximately 5.5% were seen once. Study-wide results and caveats: Most experiments lacked replicates. Patients included both untreated and previously treated individuals.

Germline CDR1 reads SGHTA; CDR2 reads FQGNSA. V shed 5 bases, J shed 7 bases, and the junction held 10 bases outside the gene matches. The CDR3 has 17 residues. The chain has TRBV7-2 and TRBJ2-1; 14 bases agree with TRBD2. This clonotype originated in a human donor with melanoma. Source: CD8+ T cells from PBMCs, taken at baseline or after one month of anti-PD-1 therapy (not recorded which). The CDR3 DNA reads TGTGCCAGCAGCCCTTGGGGACTAGCGGGAGTAGTTAATGAGCAGTTCTTC. Protein product: CASSPWGLAGVVNEQFF.